This TCR beta chain was sequenced for a study of blood T cell repertoires in COVID-19. Germline-derived CDR1 and CDR2 are MNHEY and SVGAGI. J lost 2 bases, V lost 7 bases, and 4 bases had no gene match. The CDR3 runs 13 residues. Clones were read by immunoSEQ multiplex PCR, and TCRdb kept only the in-frame ones, dropping some. The sample yields some 45,000 clones, approximately 80% seen once. V is TRBV6-5 and J is TRBJ1-1; 7 bases map to TRBD1. The specimen sequenced was peripheral blood. The receptor was derived from a woman aged 60 to 75 with acute or convalescent COVID-19. The CDR3 spells CASTRQGNTEAFF. The CDR3 DNA sequence: TGTGCCAGCACCAGACAGGGAAACACTGAAGCTTTCTTT.